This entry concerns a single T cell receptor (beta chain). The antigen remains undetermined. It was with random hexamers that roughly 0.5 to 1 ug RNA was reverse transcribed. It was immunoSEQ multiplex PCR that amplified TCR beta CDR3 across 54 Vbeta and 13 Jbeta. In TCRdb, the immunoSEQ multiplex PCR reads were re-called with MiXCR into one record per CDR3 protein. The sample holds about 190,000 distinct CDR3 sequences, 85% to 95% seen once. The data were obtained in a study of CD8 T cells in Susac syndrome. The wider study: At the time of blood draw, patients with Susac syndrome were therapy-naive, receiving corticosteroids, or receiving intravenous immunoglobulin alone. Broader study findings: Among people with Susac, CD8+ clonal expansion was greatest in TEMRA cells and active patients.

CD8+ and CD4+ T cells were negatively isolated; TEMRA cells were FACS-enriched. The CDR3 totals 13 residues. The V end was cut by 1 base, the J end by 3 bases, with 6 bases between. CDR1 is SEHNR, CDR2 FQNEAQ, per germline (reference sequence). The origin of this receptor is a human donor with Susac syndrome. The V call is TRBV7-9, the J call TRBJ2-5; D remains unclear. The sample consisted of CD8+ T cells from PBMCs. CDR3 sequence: CASSLEREETQYF. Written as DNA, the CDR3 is TGTGCCAGCAGCTTAGAAAGGGAAGAGACCCAGTACTTC.